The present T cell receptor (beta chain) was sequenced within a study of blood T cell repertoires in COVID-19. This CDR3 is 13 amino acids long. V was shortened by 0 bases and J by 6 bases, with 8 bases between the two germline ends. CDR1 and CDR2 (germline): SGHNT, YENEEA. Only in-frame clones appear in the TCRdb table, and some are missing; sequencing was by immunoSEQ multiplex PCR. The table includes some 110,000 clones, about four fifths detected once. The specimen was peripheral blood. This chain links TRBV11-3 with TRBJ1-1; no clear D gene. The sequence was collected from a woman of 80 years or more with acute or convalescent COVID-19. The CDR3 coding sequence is TGTGCCAGCAGCTTAGACCCCAATTCTGAAGCTTTCTTT. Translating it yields CASSLDPNSEAFF. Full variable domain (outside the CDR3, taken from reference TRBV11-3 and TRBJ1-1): EAGVVQSPRYKIIEKKQPVAFWCNPISGHNTLYWYLQNLGQGPELLIRYENEEAVDDSQLPKDRFSAERLKGVDSTLKIQPAELGDSAVYLCASSLDPNSEAFFGQGTRLTVV.